This TCR beta chain was identified in a study of vaccination and CD4 T cells after COVID-19. Across the whole study: Post-COVID draws came a median roughly 97 days after diagnosis (range 35 to 161).

The Oncomine TCR Beta short-read assay was applied to DNA of cultured CD4+ T cells. TCRdb ran MiXCR on the PCR reads and lists one entry per CDR3 protein. Of roughly 11,000 distinct CDR3 sequences in the sample, 44% are singletons; the top ten hold around 35%. The V end lost 0 bases, the J end lost 1 base, and 13 bases lay between the germline ends. The CDR3 covers 16 residues. Germline CDR1 reads GTSNPN; CDR2 reads SVGIG (reference sequence). Treatment in this sample: roughly 10-day PBMC culture with coronavirus spike peptide pools or control peptides (ViraFEST assay). This clonotype has just a few counts. Antigen specificity is unknown.

This rearrangement joins TRBV30 to TRBJ2-1; TRBD2 is a possible D gene (6 bases). The sequenced material came from CD4+ T cells from blood, cultured in vitro. This TCR derives from a human donor who had recovered from COVID-19. The CDR3 nucleotides read TGTGCCTGGAGTGTACGGAGCGGGCCTTCCTACAATGAGCAGTTCTTC. It is translated as CAWSVRSGPSYNEQFF.